This T cell receptor beta chain derives from a study of blood T cell repertoires in COVID-19. The wider study: The study drew acute and convalescent COVID-19 samples from the United States, Italy and Spain.

Only in-frame clones appear in the TCRdb table, and some are missing; sequencing was by immunoSEQ multiplex PCR. Of around 200,000 clones in the sample, 87% were seen once. This clonotype originated in a woman aged 18-30 years who had recovered from COVID-19. Sequencing was performed on peripheral blood.

CDR3 DNA: TGTGCCAGTAGTAGGAGGGGACAGGGGTCTGATACGCAGTATTTT. This sequence encodes CASSRRGQGSDTQYF. The chain has TRBV19 and TRBJ2-3; 10 bases match TRBD1. Per germline, CDR1 LNHDA and CDR2 SQIVND (reference sequence). Trimming took 4 bases from V and 6 from J; bases not matched to a gene: 7. The CDR3 totals 15 residues.